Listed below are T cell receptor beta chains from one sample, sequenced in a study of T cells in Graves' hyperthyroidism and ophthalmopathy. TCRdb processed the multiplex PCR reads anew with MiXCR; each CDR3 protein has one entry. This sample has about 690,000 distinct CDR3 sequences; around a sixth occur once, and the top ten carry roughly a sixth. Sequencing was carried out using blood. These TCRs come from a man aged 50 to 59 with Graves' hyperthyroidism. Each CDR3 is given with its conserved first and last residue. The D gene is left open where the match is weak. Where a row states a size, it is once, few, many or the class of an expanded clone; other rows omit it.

CDR3aa: CSAQVLERGASYEQYF; CDR3nt: TGCAGTGCGCAGGTCTTAGAGCGGGGGGCCTCCTACGAGCAGTACTTC; d_gene: TRBD2; abundance: few; j_gene: TRBJ2-7; v_gene: TRBV20-1
CDR3aa: CASSQWGYEQYF; CDR3nt: TGTGCCAGCAGCCAGTGGGGTTACGAGCAGTACTTC; d_gene: -; abundance: many; j_gene: TRBJ2-7; v_gene: TRBV12-3/TRBV12-4
CDR3aa: CASREQGTGGPYEQYF; CDR3nt: TGTGCCAGCAGAGAACAAGGGACAGGGGGCCCCTACGAGCAGTACTTC; d_gene: TRBD1; abundance: many; j_gene: TRBJ2-7; v_gene: TRBV6-1
CDR3aa: CASSLGLAGVVDEQFF; CDR3nt: TGTGCCAGCAGCTTAGGACTAGCGGGAGTAGTTGATGAGCAGTTCTTC; d_gene: TRBD2; abundance: many; j_gene: TRBJ2-1; v_gene: TRBV7-9
CDR3aa: CASSFRGIDIQYF; CDR3nt: TGTGCCAGCAGCTTTCGGGGCATTGACATTCAGTACTTC; d_gene: -; abundance: -; j_gene: TRBJ2-4; v_gene: TRBV13
CDR3aa: CASSPLSLSGAGHGYTF; CDR3nt: TGTGCCAGCAGCCCGTTGAGCTTGTCGGGGGCCGGGCATGGCTACACCTTC; d_gene: -; abundance: many; j_gene: TRBJ1-2; v_gene: TRBV7-9
CDR3aa: CASSPGIGNEQFF; CDR3nt: TGTGCCAGCAGCCCGGGGATCGGGAATGAGCAGTTCTTC; d_gene: -; abundance: -; j_gene: TRBJ2-1; v_gene: TRBV14
CDR3aa: CASSAIETGEGTGELFF; CDR3nt: TGTGCCAGCAGTGCAATAGAGACAGGGGAGGGGACCGGGGAGCTGTTTTTT; d_gene: -; abundance: few; j_gene: TRBJ2-2; v_gene: TRBV28
CDR3aa: CSARFNVGEQYF; CDR3nt: TGCAGTGCTAGATTTAATGTGGGTGAGCAGTACTTC; d_gene: -; abundance: -; j_gene: TRBJ2-7; v_gene: TRBV20-1
CDR3aa: CASSSPSAASTDTQYF; CDR3nt: TGTGCCAGCAGTTCCCCCTCCGCGGCTAGCACAGATACGCAGTATTTT; d_gene: -; abundance: many; j_gene: TRBJ2-3; v_gene: TRBV28
CDR3aa: CASSYSGKVADTQYF; CDR3nt: TGTGCCAGCAGTTATAGTGGGAAGGTCGCAGATACGCAGTATTTT; d_gene: -; abundance: few; j_gene: TRBJ2-3; v_gene: TRBV6-1
CDR3aa: CATSRGGAAFF; CDR3nt: TGTGCCACCAGTCGGGGGGGGGCAGCTTTCTTT; d_gene: -; abundance: -; j_gene: TRBJ1-1; v_gene: TRBV11-2
CDR3aa: CASSPPSVGARGQPQHF; CDR3nt: TGTGCCAGCTCACCACCGAGTGTAGGAGCGAGAGGCCAGCCCCAGCATTTT; d_gene: -; abundance: many; j_gene: TRBJ1-5; v_gene: TRBV18
CDR3aa: CASSLEQTTEELFF; CDR3nt: TGCGCCAGCAGCTTGGAACAGACGACCGAGGAGCTGTTTTTT; d_gene: -; abundance: -; j_gene: TRBJ2-2; v_gene: TRBV5-1
CDR3aa: CASSYFRDSNQPQHF; CDR3nt: TGTGCCAGCAGCTACTTCAGGGATAGCAATCAGCCCCAGCATTTT; d_gene: -; abundance: few; j_gene: TRBJ1-5; v_gene: TRBV7-2
CDR3aa: CASTSGRLSGELFF; CDR3nt: TGTGCCAGTACTAGCGGGAGGTTATCCGGGGAGCTGTTTTTT; d_gene: TRBD2; abundance: many; j_gene: TRBJ2-2; v_gene: TRBV19
CDR3aa: CASSLISYNEQFF; CDR3nt: TGTGCCAGCAGCTTAATCTCCTACAATGAGCAGTTCTTC; d_gene: -; abundance: many; j_gene: TRBJ2-1; v_gene: TRBV7-8
CDR3aa: CASSALAMGHNEQFF; CDR3nt: TGTGCCAGCAGCGCACTAGCAATGGGGCACAATGAGCAGTTCTTC; d_gene: -; abundance: -; j_gene: TRBJ2-1; v_gene: TRBV3-1
CDR3aa: CASSLGYSYNSPLHF; CDR3nt: TGTGCCAGCAGCTTAGGTTACAGCTATAATTCACCCCTCCACTTT; d_gene: -; abundance: -; j_gene: TRBJ1-6; v_gene: TRBV11-2
CDR3aa: CASSEGTRFHEQYF; CDR3nt: TGTGCCAGCAGTGAGGGGACTAGATTCCACGAGCAGTACTTC; d_gene: TRBD2; abundance: few; j_gene: TRBJ2-7; v_gene: TRBV6-1
CDR3aa: CASKRLAGHNEQFF; CDR3nt: TGTGCCTCCAAGCGGTTAGCGGGGCACAATGAGCAGTTCTTC; d_gene: TRBD2; abundance: many; j_gene: TRBJ2-1; v_gene: TRBV2
CDR3aa: CASSIFGPPEGSYNEQFF; CDR3nt: TGTGCCAGTAGTATTTTCGGACCCCCGGAGGGTTCCTACAATGAGCAGTTCTTC; d_gene: -; abundance: -; j_gene: TRBJ2-1; v_gene: TRBV19
CDR3aa: CASSPEGRVNTEALF; CDR3nt: TGTGCCAGCTCACCAGAAGGGAGGGTTAACACTGAAGCTTTGTTT; d_gene: -; abundance: once; j_gene: TRBJ1-1; v_gene: TRBV18
CDR3aa: CASRLETLGYTF; CDR3nt: TGTGCCAGCAGGCTTGAAACATTGGGCTACACCTTC; d_gene: -; abundance: -; j_gene: TRBJ1-2; v_gene: TRBV28
CDR3aa: CASSLLAGNTIYF; CDR3nt: TGTGCCAGCAGTCTCTTAGCTGGAAACACCATATATTTT; d_gene: -; abundance: few; j_gene: TRBJ1-3; v_gene: TRBV6-1
CDR3aa: CASSASGGQPNNEQFF; CDR3nt: TGTGCCAGCAGTGCTAGCGGGGGTCAACCTAACAATGAGCAGTTCTTC; d_gene: TRBD2; abundance: once; j_gene: TRBJ2-1; v_gene: TRBV2
CDR3aa: CATSDRQGNTGELFF; CDR3nt: TGTGCCACCAGTGACCGACAGGGGAACACCGGGGAGCTGTTTTTT; d_gene: TRBD1; abundance: few; j_gene: TRBJ2-2; v_gene: TRBV24-1
CDR3aa: CSAMPGFSGNTIYF; CDR3nt: TGCAGTGCTATGCCGGGCTTCTCTGGAAACACCATATATTTT; d_gene: -; abundance: -; j_gene: TRBJ1-3; v_gene: TRBV20-1
CDR3aa: CASSISVTSSYEQYF; CDR3nt: TGTGCCAGTAGTATAAGTGTGACGAGCTCCTACGAGCAGTACTTC; d_gene: -; abundance: -; j_gene: TRBJ2-7; v_gene: TRBV19
CDR3aa: CASSLALGGGTDTQYF; CDR3nt: TGTGCCAGCAGCTTAGCGCTGGGGGGAGGCACAGATACGCAGTATTTT; d_gene: -; abundance: many; j_gene: TRBJ2-3; v_gene: TRBV7-2
CDR3aa: CSAPMPDWFQETQYF; CDR3nt: TGCAGTGCCCCTATGCCGGACTGGTTCCAAGAGACCCAGTACTTC; d_gene: -; abundance: -; j_gene: TRBJ2-5; v_gene: TRBV20-1
CDR3aa: CASMRALNTEAFF; CDR3nt: TGTGCCAGCATGAGGGCGTTGAACACTGAAGCTTTCTTT; d_gene: -; abundance: many; j_gene: TRBJ1-1; v_gene: TRBV2
CDR3aa: CASRYRDRGYEQYF; CDR3nt: TGTGCCAGTAGATACCGGGACAGGGGCTACGAGCAGTACTTC; d_gene: TRBD1; abundance: few; j_gene: TRBJ2-7; v_gene: TRBV19
CDR3aa: CASSLIPNTEAFF; CDR3nt: TGTGCCAGCAGCTTGATTCCGAACACTGAAGCTTTCTTT; d_gene: -; abundance: -; j_gene: TRBJ1-1; v_gene: TRBV5-5
CDR3aa: CASRLTGSNYGYTF; CDR3nt: TGTGCCAGCAGACTTACAGGGTCAAACTATGGCTACACCTTC; d_gene: -; abundance: -; j_gene: TRBJ1-2; v_gene: TRBV6-1
CDR3aa: CASSAGTGDLEQYF; CDR3nt: TGCGCCAGCAGTGCTGGGACAGGGGACCTCGAGCAGTACTTC; d_gene: TRBD1; abundance: few; j_gene: TRBJ2-7; v_gene: TRBV10-2